Each of the 14 T cell receptor delta chains below was sequenced from the same sample in a study of gamma-delta chains in newborns, infants, children. TCRdb reprocessed the reads using CATT. The sample shows about 9,000 delta-chain clones, approximately 3.6% of them seen only once. What was sequenced was blood. The receptors were gathered from a child who was a newborn, infant or young child, either healthy, febrile or measles-vaccinated (not recorded which).

Within the sample, this clone is medium-sized. V gene TRDV2 combines with J gene TRDJ3; TRDD3 matches at 7 bases. Germline loops: CDR1 GEAIGNYY, CDR2 EKD. The CDR3 has 17 residues. Trimming took 3 bases from V and 2 from J; bases not matched to a gene: 6. CDR3 sequence: CACDYWGSPWDTRQMFF. The CDR3 bases are TGTGCCTGTGACTACTGGGGATCCCCCTGGGACACCCGACAGATGTTTTTC.

Many counts were recorded for this clone. This probably arose from a read error, given a far larger clone one base away. V gene TRDV2 combines with J gene TRDJ3, with 8 nucleotides matching TRDD3. Germline CDR1 GEAIGNYY, CDR2 EKD. There are 17 residues in the CDR3. In nucleotides, the CDR3 is TGTGCCTGTGGCACCTGGGGGAGCTCCTGGGACACCCGACAGATGTTTTTC. Translating it yields CACGTWGSSWDTRQMFF.

This clone was observed a few times. An end of the junction does not agree with germline; a read error may underlie this. V gene TRDV2 combines with J gene TRDJ3; TRDD3 matches 9 bases. The CDR3 is made up of 19 amino acids. CDR1 and CDR2 (germline): GEAIGNYY, EKD. Here the CDR3 reads CACDTVLGDNSRDTRQMFF. Here the CDR3 DNA reads TGTGCCTGTGACACCGTACTGGGGGACAACTCCCGGGACACCCGACAGATGTTTTTC.

This clone counts as medium-sized (0.01 to 0.1%). At the DNA level, this CDR3 is encoded by other sequences in the same sample as well. V gene TRDV2 combines with J gene TRDJ3; a weak D match, TRDD3 (5 bases). Between the trimmed V and J ends, which lost 0 bases and 0 bases, there was a span of 8 bases. CDR3 length equals 17 residues. Germline V gene sequence: CDR1 GEAIGNYY, CDR2 EKD. CDR3 region: CACDTVWGSWDTRQMFF. CDR3 nucleotides: TGTGCCTGTGACACCGTTTGGGGCTCCTGGGACACCCGACAGATGTTTTTC.

By sample fraction, this clone is medium-sized. A far larger clone is one nucleotide away, so this likely arose from a read error. Different DNA sequences within this sample yield the same CDR3. The rearrangement joins TRDV2 to TRDJ1; 8 nucleotides align to TRDD3. After removal of 2 bases from V and 1 base from J, the junction contained 2 bases not matched to a gene. The germline gives CDR1 GEAIGNYY, CDR2 EKD. The CDR3 has 14 amino acids. CDR3 amino acids: CACDILGGTDKLIF. In nucleotides, the CDR3 is TGTGCCTGTGACATACTGGGGGGCACCGATAAACTCATCTTT.

This clone was seen only a few times. TCRdb lists the protein of a much larger clone for this DNA, which differs at residue 4, so this is likely a read error; the protein given here is translated from the DNA itself. This chain connects TRDV2 to TRDJ2, with 7 bases matching TRDD3. This CDR3 is 18 amino acids long. The ends lost 5 bases at V and 0 bases at J; junction bases unmatched: 14. In germline, CDR1 is GEAIGNYY, CDR2 EKD. Written as DNA, the CDR3 is TGTGCCTGTGGCACGCTAGTACTGGGGACTGCTTTGACAGCACAACTCTTCTTT. Its protein product is CACGTLVLGTALTAQLFF.

This clone was observed a few times. The protein held in TCRdb is that of a much larger clone and does not match this DNA's translation at residue 15, likely because of a read error; the protein shown is translated from the DNA. This rearrangement joins TRDV2 to TRDJ3, with TRDD3 matching over 10 bases. The CDR3 spans 17 residues. Germline-derived CDR1 and CDR2 are GEAIGNYY and EKD. The DNA of the CDR3 is TGTGCCTGTGACACTGGGGGATACTCCTGGGACACCCGACAGGTGTTTTTC. This sequence encodes CACDTGGYSWDTRQVFF.

This clone showed up just a few times. The amino acid sequence in TCRdb belongs to a much larger clone and departs from this DNA's translation at residue 3, likely a sequencing read error; the sequence shown is translated from the DNA. The chain couples TRDV2 to TRDJ3; D is undetermined. CDR1 is GEAIGNYY and CDR2 is EKD in the germline V gene. The CDR3 extends over 16 amino acids. CDR3 sequence: CARDTPSSWDTRQMFF. CDR3 sequence (DNA): TGTGCCCGTGACACACCAAGCTCCTGGGACACCCGACAGATGTTTTTC.

This clone turned up a few times. TCRdb records a much larger clone's protein for this DNA, with a difference at residue 5 that likely arises from a read error; the protein given is the translation of the DNA. V gene TRDV2 combines with J gene TRDJ3; 9 nucleotides match TRDD3. The CDR3 consists of 18 residues. V shed 3 bases, J shed 0 bases, and the junction held 5 bases outside the gene matches. In germline, CDR1 is GEAIGNYY, CDR2 EKD. CDR3 nucleotides: TGTGCCTGTGACGCCGGGGGATACAGCTCCTGGGACACCCGACAGATGTTTTTC. This translates into CACDAGGYSSWDTRQMFF.

Turning to this clone: One end of the junction varies from germline; a read error may be responsible. V gene TRDV2 combines with J gene TRDJ3; 12 positions match TRDD3. CDR1 and CDR2 from the germline V gene are GEAIGNYY and EKD. The CDR3 length is 18 residues. CDR3 bases: TGTGCCTGTGACTATACTGGGGGATACACCTGGGACACCCGACGGATGTTTTTC. This sequence encodes CACDYTGGYTWDTRRMFF.

This clone was counted only a few times. This may be a read error: a much more frequent sequence differs by one nucleotide. V is TRDV2 and J is TRDJ3; TRDD3 aligns across 11 bases. The germline V gene has CDR1 GEAIGNYY and CDR2 EKD. The CDR3 covers 21 residues. V trimming: 0 bases; J trimming: 2 bases; junction bases outside the gene matches: 11. This CDR3 reads CACDTVGDTLFQAWDTRQMFF. CDR3 sequence (DNA): TGTGCCTGTGACACCGTGGGGGATACGCTCTTCCAAGCCTGGGACACCCGACAGATGTTTTTC.

This clone was seen a few times. This could be a read error, since a much larger clone is one nucleotide away. Other DNA sequences from this sample encode an identical CDR3 as well. This chain links TRDV2 with TRDJ1, with 8 nucleotides matching TRDD3. Germline trimming cut 3 bases from V and 0 bases from J; bases unmatched to any gene: 8. This CDR3 spans 16 amino acids. In germline, CDR1 is GEAIGNYY, CDR2 EKD. CDR3 DNA: TGTGCCTGTGACTCACTGGGGGCTCTGTACACCGATAAACTCATCTTT. Amino acid sequence: CACDSLGALYTDKLIF.

The rearrangement joins TRDV2 to TRDJ3; a possible D gene is TRDD3 (5 bases). The CDR3 totals 17 residues. The germline V gene has CDR1 GEAIGNYY and CDR2 EKD. V lost 0 bases, J lost 0 bases, and 8 bases lay in between. The CDR3 here is CACDTTGVSWDTRQMFF. For the CDR3, the DNA is TGTGCCTGTGACACCACTGGAGTCTCCTGGGACACCCGACAGATGTTTTTC.

The sample holds a few counts of this clone. The mismatch at residue 4 between this DNA's translation and the TCRdb protein of a much larger clone likely reflects a read error; the protein shown is translated from the DNA. The chain couples TRDV2 to TRDJ3; no clear D. Germline V CDR1 and CDR2: GEAIGNYY, EKD. The CDR3 has 13 amino acids. The CDR3 sequence: CACVTWDTRQMFF. The CDR3 DNA sequence: TGTGCCTGTGTCACCTGGGACACCCGACAGATGTTTTTC.